This T cell receptor beta chain was retrieved from a study of cytomegalovirus exposure and HLA in healthy donors. The PCR had 60 Vbeta and 13 Jbeta primers. Assay: immunoSEQ multiplex PCR; the TCRdb copy retains only in-frame clones and omits some. This table has 160,000 or so clones, approximately 80% appearing once. Study-wide results and caveats: When the data were analyzed later, several of the most significant clusters appeared to be linked to common viral pathogens. Published work reported that the classifier diagnosed cytomegalovirus status with high specificity and sensitivity.

Germline-derived CDR1 and CDR2 are MGHDK and SYGVNS. V was clipped by 2 bases and J by 7 bases, with 8 bases between them. The CDR3 consists of 12 residues. At the time of sampling, donors were nominally healthy, though unrecorded immune exposures were likely. In its sample, this clone was seen once. The target antigen is unknown. The chain recombines TRBV25-1 with TRBJ1-1; D perhaps matches TRBD1 (5 bases). The sample comprised PBMCs. The receptor was derived from a woman in her 50s in good health and CMV-seronegative. CDR3 sequence: CASSEQGFEAFF. The CDR3 DNA follows: TGTGCCAGCAGTGAACAGGGTTTTGAAGCTTTCTTT.